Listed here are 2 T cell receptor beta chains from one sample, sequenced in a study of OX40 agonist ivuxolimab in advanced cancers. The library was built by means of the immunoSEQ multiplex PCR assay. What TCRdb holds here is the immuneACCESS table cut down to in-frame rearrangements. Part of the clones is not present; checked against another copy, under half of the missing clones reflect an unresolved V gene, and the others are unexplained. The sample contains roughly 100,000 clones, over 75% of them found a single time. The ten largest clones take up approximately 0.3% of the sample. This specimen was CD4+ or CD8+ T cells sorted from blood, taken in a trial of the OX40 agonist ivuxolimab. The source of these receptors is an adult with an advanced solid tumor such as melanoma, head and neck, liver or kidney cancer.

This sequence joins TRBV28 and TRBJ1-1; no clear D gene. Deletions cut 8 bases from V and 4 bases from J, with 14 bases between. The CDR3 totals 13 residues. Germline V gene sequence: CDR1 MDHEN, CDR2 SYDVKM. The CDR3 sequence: CASGLPMGTEAFF. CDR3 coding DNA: TGTGCCAGCGGACTGCCCATGGGCACTGAAGCTTTCTTT.

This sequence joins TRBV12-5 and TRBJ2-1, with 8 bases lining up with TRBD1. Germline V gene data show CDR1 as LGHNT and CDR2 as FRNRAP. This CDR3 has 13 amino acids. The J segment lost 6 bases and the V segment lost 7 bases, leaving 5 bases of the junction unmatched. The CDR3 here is CASAEDRVNEQFF. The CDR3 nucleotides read TGTGCTAGTGCTGAGGACAGGGTCAATGAGCAGTTCTTC.